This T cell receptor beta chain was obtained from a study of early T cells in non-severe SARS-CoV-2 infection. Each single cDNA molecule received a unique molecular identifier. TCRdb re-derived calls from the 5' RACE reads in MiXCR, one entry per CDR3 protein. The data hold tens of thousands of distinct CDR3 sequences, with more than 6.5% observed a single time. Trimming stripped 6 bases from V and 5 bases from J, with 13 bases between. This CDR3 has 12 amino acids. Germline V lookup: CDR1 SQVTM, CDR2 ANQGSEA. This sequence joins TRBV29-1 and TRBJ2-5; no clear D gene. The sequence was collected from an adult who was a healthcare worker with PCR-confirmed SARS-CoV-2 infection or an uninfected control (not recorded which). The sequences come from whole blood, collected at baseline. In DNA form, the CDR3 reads TGCAGCGTCTCCCTTTTTGCGGAGACCCAGTACTTC. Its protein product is CSVSLFAETQYF. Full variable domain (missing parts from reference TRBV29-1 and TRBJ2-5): SAVISQKPSRDICQRGTSLTIQCQVDSQVTMMFWYRQQPGQSLTLIATANQGSEATYESGFVIDKFPISRPNLTFSTLTVSNMSPEDSSIYLCSVSLFAETQYFGPGTRLLVL.